This T cell receptor (beta chain) derives from a study of blood T cell repertoires in COVID-19. Study background: Acute and convalescent COVID-19 samples came from the United States, Italy and Spain.

V gave up 8 bases and J gave up 7 bases, with 17 bases separating them. Germline V gene data show CDR1 as SQVTM and CDR2 as ANQGSEA. The CDR3 is made up of 12 amino acids. Generated by immunoSEQ multiplex PCR, the TCRdb table keeps only in-frame clones and is missing some. The table records 70,000 to 95,000 clones, around 90% of them present only once. The source of this sequence is a human donor with active COVID-19. The donor label of this sample is uncertain. The sequenced sample was peripheral blood. The genes are TRBV29-1 and TRBJ1-2; the D gene is possibly TRBD1 (5 bases). The DNA for the CDR3 is TGCAGCACCGAAAAGCAGGGCGGTGGCTACACCTTC. Amino acid sequence: CSTEKQGGGYTF.